The rows below give T cell receptor beta chains drawn from one sample of a study of shared clonotypes between healthy human individuals. Method: immunoSEQ multiplex PCR; TCRdb's copy keeps in-frame clones and lacks some. The sample shows some 1,900,000 clones, about 95% of them seen only once. The sample was naive CD8+ T cells sorted from blood. The origin of the receptors is a man between 18 and 29 years old in good health. CDR3s include the opening cysteine and the closing phenylalanine or tryptophan. Fields, in order: clone size, D gene, J gene, V gene, CDR3 length, CDR3 protein, CDR3 DNA. D genes are given only for firm matches. Where a row states a size, it is once, few, many or the class of an expanded clone; other rows omit it.

clone size: once; D gene: TRBD1; J gene: TRBJ1-2; V gene: TRBV6-5; CDR3 length: 14; CDR3 protein: CASRPTGGGDGYTF; CDR3 DNA: TGTGCCAGCAGACCCACAGGGGGCGGAGATGGCTACACCTTC
clone size: few; D gene: NA; J gene: TRBJ1-5; V gene: TRBV2; CDR3 length: 16; CDR3 protein: CASSGVEGPSNQPQHF; CDR3 DNA: TGTGCCAGCAGCGGTGTGGAGGGCCCGAGCAATCAGCCCCAGCATTTT
clone size: NA; D gene: NA; J gene: TRBJ2-1; V gene: TRBV30; CDR3 length: 14; CDR3 protein: CAWDKWGGRSEQFF; CDR3 DNA: TGTGCCTGGGACAAATGGGGGGGCCGGAGTGAGCAGTTCTTC
clone size: NA; D gene: TRBD1; J gene: TRBJ2-5; V gene: TRBV6-1; CDR3 length: 15; CDR3 protein: CASSERGTVGETQYF; CDR3 DNA: TGTGCCAGCAGTGAAAGGGGGACAGTCGGGGAGACCCAGTACTTC
clone size: NA; D gene: NA; J gene: TRBJ2-7; V gene: TRBV5-4; CDR3 length: 13; CDR3 protein: CASSSPQGPEQYF; CDR3 DNA: TGTGCCAGCAGCTCCCCACAAGGGCCCGAGCAGTACTTC
clone size: NA; D gene: TRBD1; J gene: TRBJ1-2; V gene: TRBV5-8; CDR3 length: 14; CDR3 protein: CASSSRDRVSGYTF; CDR3 DNA: TGTGCCAGCAGCTCCCGGGACAGGGTATCTGGCTACACCTTC
clone size: once; D gene: TRBD2; J gene: TRBJ2-2; V gene: TRBV10-2; CDR3 length: 17; CDR3 protein: CASCSGLAGGLTGELFF; CDR3 DNA: TGCGCCAGCTGCTCCGGACTAGCGGGGGGGTTAACCGGGGAGCTGTTTTTT
clone size: NA; D gene: NA; J gene: TRBJ2-7; V gene: TRBV5-4; CDR3 length: 14; CDR3 protein: CASSLNGGDYEQYF; CDR3 DNA: TGTGCCAGCAGCTTGAACGGGGGAGACTACGAGCAGTACTTC
clone size: NA; D gene: NA; J gene: TRBJ2-1; V gene: TRBV7-9; CDR3 length: 14; CDR3 protein: CASSLEGSNNEQFF; CDR3 DNA: TGTGCCAGCAGCTTAGAGGGATCTAACAATGAGCAGTTCTTC
clone size: NA; D gene: NA; J gene: TRBJ1-1; V gene: TRBV19; CDR3 length: 15; CDR3 protein: CASSIVRGGGAEAFF; CDR3 DNA: TGTGCCAGTAGTATAGTCCGTGGCGGGGGAGCTGAAGCTTTCTTT
clone size: NA; D gene: TRBD1; J gene: TRBJ2-2; V gene: TRBV7-9; CDR3 length: 16; CDR3 protein: CASSLGGTGHTGELFF; CDR3 DNA: TGTGCCAGCAGCTTAGGAGGGACAGGGCACACCGGGGAGCTGTTTTTT
clone size: NA; D gene: NA; J gene: TRBJ1-6; V gene: TRBV9; CDR3 length: 15; CDR3 protein: CASSPSGGANSPLHF; CDR3 DNA: TGTGCCAGCAGCCCCTCGGGGGGGGCAAATTCACCCCTCCACTTT
clone size: NA; D gene: TRBD2; J gene: TRBJ2-7; V gene: TRBV7-6; CDR3 length: 14; CDR3 protein: CASSSRLAGGEQYF; CDR3 DNA: TGTGCCAGCAGCTCCCGACTAGCGGGAGGCGAGCAGTACTTC
clone size: NA; D gene: NA; J gene: TRBJ2-3; V gene: TRBV4-3; CDR3 length: 17; CDR3 protein: CASSQDPVGRGRDTQYF; CDR3 DNA: TGCGCCAGCAGCCAAGATCCAGTCGGGCGCGGACGAGATACGCAGTATTTT
clone size: NA; D gene: TRBD1; J gene: TRBJ2-7; V gene: TRBV13; CDR3 length: 16; CDR3 protein: CASSLEGGQGDYEQYF; CDR3 DNA: TGTGCCAGCAGCCTGGAGGGAGGACAGGGGGATTACGAGCAGTACTTC
clone size: NA; D gene: NA; J gene: TRBJ2-1; V gene: TRBV6-5; CDR3 length: 13; CDR3 protein: CASSYFQWNEQFF; CDR3 DNA: TGTGCCAGCAGTTACTTCCAATGGAATGAGCAGTTCTTC
clone size: NA; D gene: TRBD1; J gene: TRBJ2-7; V gene: TRBV11-2; CDR3 length: 16; CDR3 protein: CASSLVGQGGFDEQYF; CDR3 DNA: TGTGCCAGCAGCTTAGTTGGACAGGGCGGGTTCGACGAGCAGTACTTC
clone size: NA; D gene: TRBD2; J gene: TRBJ2-7; V gene: TRBV7-2; CDR3 length: 14; CDR3 protein: CASSLVSGSYEQYF; CDR3 DNA: TGTGCCAGCAGCTTAGTCAGCGGGAGTTACGAGCAGTACTTC
clone size: NA; D gene: NA; J gene: TRBJ2-1; V gene: TRBV7-8; CDR3 length: 14; CDR3 protein: CASKGTLTYNEQFF; CDR3 DNA: TGTGCCAGCAAGGGGACCCTCACCTACAATGAGCAGTTCTTC
clone size: once; D gene: NA; J gene: TRBJ1-1; V gene: TRBV9; CDR3 length: 16; CDR3 protein: CASSDMSGWGNTEAFF; CDR3 DNA: TGTGCCAGCAGCGATATGTCGGGGTGGGGTAACACTGAAGCTTTCTTT
clone size: NA; D gene: TRBD1; J gene: TRBJ1-6; V gene: TRBV4-1; CDR3 length: 19; CDR3 protein: CASSQAGTGALVYNSPLHF; CDR3 DNA: TGCGCCAGCAGCCAGGCCGGGACAGGGGCGCTGGTCTATAATTCACCCCTCCACTTT
clone size: NA; D gene: TRBD2; J gene: TRBJ2-4; V gene: TRBV7-9; CDR3 length: 15; CDR3 protein: CASSLIGAAGDIQYF; CDR3 DNA: TGTGCCAGCAGCTTGATCGGGGCTGCGGGGGACATTCAGTACTTC
clone size: NA; D gene: NA; J gene: TRBJ1-1; V gene: TRBV4-3; CDR3 length: 13; CDR3 protein: CASSQDIDTEAFF; CDR3 DNA: TGCGCCAGCAGCCAAGATATTGACACTGAAGCTTTCTTT
clone size: NA; D gene: NA; J gene: TRBJ2-7; V gene: TRBV4-3; CDR3 length: 17; CDR3 protein: CASSQDRRGLSSYEQYF; CDR3 DNA: TGCGCCAGCAGCCAAGATCGCAGGGGACTCTCCTCCTACGAGCAGTACTTC
clone size: NA; D gene: TRBD2; J gene: TRBJ2-1; V gene: TRBV2; CDR3 length: 16; CDR3 protein: CASTDMPGLAGVEQFF; CDR3 DNA: TGTGCCAGCACCGATATGCCGGGACTAGCGGGAGTCGAGCAGTTCTTC
clone size: NA; D gene: NA; J gene: TRBJ1-5; V gene: TRBV9; CDR3 length: 15; CDR3 protein: CASSPAGENNQPQHF; CDR3 DNA: TGTGCCAGCAGCCCCGCAGGGGAGAACAATCAGCCCCAGCATTTT
clone size: NA; D gene: NA; J gene: TRBJ2-1; V gene: TRBV9; CDR3 length: 16; CDR3 protein: CASSVGGRAQGNEQFF; CDR3 DNA: TGTGCCAGCAGCGTAGGTGGCAGGGCACAGGGAAATGAGCAGTTCTTC
clone size: NA; D gene: TRBD1; J gene: TRBJ2-7; V gene: TRBV7-8; CDR3 length: 15; CDR3 protein: CASSLEGTGAYEQYF; CDR3 DNA: TGTGCCAGCAGCTTAGAAGGGACAGGGGCATACGAGCAGTACTTC